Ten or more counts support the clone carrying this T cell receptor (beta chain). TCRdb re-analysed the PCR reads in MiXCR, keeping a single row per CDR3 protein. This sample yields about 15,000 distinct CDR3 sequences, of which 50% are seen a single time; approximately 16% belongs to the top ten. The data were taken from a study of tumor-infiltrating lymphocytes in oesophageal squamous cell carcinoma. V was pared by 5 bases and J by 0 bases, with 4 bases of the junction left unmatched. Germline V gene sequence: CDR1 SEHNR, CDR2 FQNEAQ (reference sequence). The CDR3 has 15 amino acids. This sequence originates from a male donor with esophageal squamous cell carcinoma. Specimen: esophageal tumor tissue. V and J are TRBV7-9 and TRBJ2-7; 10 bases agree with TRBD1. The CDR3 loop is CASSNRDRGSYEQYF. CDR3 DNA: TGTGCCAGCAGCAACCGGGACAGGGGCTCCTACGAGCAGTACTTC.